These 21 T cell receptor beta chains came from one sample sequenced in a study of blood T cell repertoires in COVID-19. Using immunoSEQ multiplex PCR, the repertoire was profiled, and TCRdb retains in-frame clones only, with some absent. The sample includes 350,000 to 400,000 clones, more than 75% of them seen just once. The sequencing sample was made of PBMCs or T cells enriched from blood (not recorded which). The receptors were gathered from a woman between 25 and 40 years old who had recovered from COVID-19.

V and J are TRBV5-4 and TRBJ1-1, with D tentatively TRBD1 (6 bases). The CDR3 is made up of 14 amino acids. The V gene's germline CDR1 is SGHNT and CDR2 YYREEE (reference sequence). Trimming pared 5 bases from V and 4 bases from J, leaving 15 bases between. The CDR3 sequence: CASSLKGGGTEAFF. The CDR3 DNA is TGTGCCAGCAGTTTGAAGGGGGGGGGCACTGAAGCTTTCTTT.

The V and J genes are TRBV27 and TRBJ2-6; D possibly corresponds to TRBD2 (5 bases). This CDR3 spans 21 amino acids. Per the germline V gene, CDR1 is MNHEY and CDR2 is SMNVEV (reference sequence). The V gene lost 0 bases and the J gene lost 0 bases, with 21 bases spanning the gap. Here the CDR3 reads CASSLSRAGGPARSGANVLTF. The DNA of the CDR3 is TGTGCCAGCAGTTTATCGAGGGCCGGTGGACCCGCCCGCTCTGGGGCCAACGTCCTGACTTTC.

The V call is TRBV27, the J call TRBJ2-7; weak D call: TRBD1 (6 bases). Deletions cut 2 bases from V and 3 bases from J, with 11 bases between. The CDR3 covers 14 residues. The V gene's germline CDR1 is MNHEY and CDR2 SMNVEV (reference sequence). Here the CDR3 DNA reads TGTGCCAGCAGTTTAACGGACAGAAACTACGAGCAGTACTTC. Its protein product is CASSLTDRNYEQYF.

The V and J genes are TRBV5-1 and TRBJ1-4; 8 positions match TRBD1. CDR3 length equals 17 residues. Germline loops: CDR1 SGHRS, CDR2 YFSETQ. The V segment lost 0 bases and the J segment 0 bases; nucleotides outside the gene matches: 4. CDR3 DNA: TGCGCCAGCAGCTTGGGGGGGACAGGTGCAACTAATGAAAAACTGTTTTTT. This translates into CASSLGGTGATNEKLFF.

The V call is TRBV2, the J call TRBJ2-5; 9 bases are shared with TRBD2. The CDR3 is 16 amino acids. Trimming at V came to 1 base and at J to 5 bases, leaving 8 bases not matched to a gene. The germline CDR1 and CDR2 sequences are SNHLY and FYNNEI. The DNA of the CDR3 is TGTGCCAGCAGTGAAGACCGCGGGGGGGCGGAGGAGACCCAGTACTTC. As protein: CASSEDRGGAEETQYF.

The genes are TRBV14 and TRBJ1-2; the match to TRBD1 covers 9 bases. The CDR3 runs to 13 residues. V lost 4 bases and J lost 8; bases outside the gene matches: 5. Germline CDR1 reads SGHDN; CDR2 reads FVKESK. The CDR3 loop is CASSPQGARGYTF. The CDR3 region has the DNA TGTGCCAGCAGCCCACAGGGGGCCCGCGGCTACACCTTC.

This clone appeared once. This rearrangement joins TRBV5-5 to TRBJ1-1; 7 positions match TRBD1. CDR3 size: 13 residues. J lost 5 bases, V lost 6 bases, and 7 bases had no gene match. Germline CDR1 and CDR2: SGHKS and YYEKEE (reference sequence). The CDR3, as DNA: TGTGCCAGCAAATTACCAGGGGGGACTGAAGCTTTCTTT. Encoded protein: CASKLPGGTEAFF.

The gene calls are TRBV27 and TRBJ1-5, with D perhaps matching TRBD1 (5 bases). The V gene lost 3 bases and the J gene lost 0 bases, with 9 bases spanning the gap. The CDR3 covers 15 residues. Looked up from germline, CDR1 is MNHEY and CDR2 is SMNVEV (reference sequence). This chain's CDR3 is CASSFAGYSNQPQHF. Written as DNA, the CDR3 is TGTGCCAGCAGTTTCGCAGGGTATAGCAATCAGCCCCAGCATTTT.

The rearrangement links TRBV4-1 to TRBJ2-1; 8 bases match TRBD2. The CDR3 has 14 residues. With V trimmed by 4 bases and J by 5 bases, 4 bases remained unmatched. Looked up from germline, CDR1 is MGHRA and CDR2 is YSYEKL. In DNA form, the CDR3 reads TGCGCCAGCAGCCCCGGGACTAGAGACAATGAGCAGTTCTTC. Its translation is CASSPGTRDNEQFF.

J is TRBJ1-5 and V is TRBV5-8; tentatively, D is TRBD1 (5 bases). The CDR3 consists of 15 residues. Germline CDR1 reads SGHTS; CDR2 reads YDEGEE. V was clipped by 0 bases and J by 10 bases, with 17 bases between them. The CDR3 nucleotides are TGTGCCAGCAGCTTGGCCAGCGGGGCTCCAGGACCCCAGCATTTT. Protein product: CASSLASGAPGPQHF.

This chain uses TRBV18 with TRBJ1-1; the match to TRBD1 covers 8 bases. The J segment lost 5 bases and the V segment lost 6 bases, leaving 5 bases of the junction unmatched. The CDR3 is made up of 13 amino acids. Per germline, CDR1 KGHSH and CDR2 LQKENI. CDR3 loop: CASSRDRLTEAFF. The CDR3 nucleotides are TGTGCCAGCTCTCGGGACAGGTTAACTGAAGCTTTCTTT.

The chain is built from TRBV5-1 and TRBJ1-2; D gene unclear. The CDR3 loop spans 14 amino acids. CDR1 SGHRS and CDR2 YFSETQ come from the germline V gene. Trimming took 2 bases from V and 0 from J, leaving 8 bases between them. CDR3 sequence: CASSLADPNYGYTF. The CDR3 coding sequence is TGCGCCAGCAGCTTAGCGGACCCTAACTATGGCTACACCTTC.

Remarks on this clone: An end of the junction does not agree with germline; a read error may underlie this. This chain connects TRBV7-7 to TRBJ2-2, with D possibly TRBD2 on 6 matching bases. Germline V gene lookup returns CDR1 SSHAT and CDR2 FNYEAQ (reference sequence). This CDR3 contains 14 residues. The CDR3 reads CASSFTRGSGELFF. CDR3 in DNA: TGTGCTAGCAGCTTTACCCGGGGGAGTGGGGAGCTGTTTTTT.

The chain uses TRBV18 and TRBJ2-3, with 7 bases identical to TRBD2. V shed 2 bases, J shed 6 bases, and the junction held 11 bases outside the gene matches. CDR1 and CDR2 from the germline V gene are KGHSH and LQKENI. This CDR3 is built from 16 residues. As DNA, the CDR3 is TGTGCCAGCTCACCAAGCCGCCTAGCGGCCGGGGATACGCAGTATTTT. Translation: CASSPSRLAAGDTQYF.

The CDR3 region has the DNA TGTGCCACCAGCAGAGACCTCCCCAATGAGCAGTTCTTC. Translation gives CATSRDLPNEQFF. J is TRBJ2-1 and V is TRBV15, with no clear D. Per germline, CDR1 LNHNV and CDR2 YYDKDF (reference sequence). The V and J ends lost 0 bases and 6 bases respectively, with 6 bases between them. This CDR3 has 13 residues.

The chain recombines TRBV11-3 with TRBJ1-1; D is undetermined. The CDR3 is 15 amino acids. The V end was cut by 7 bases, the J end by 0 bases, with 15 bases between. Germline V lookup: CDR1 SGHNT, CDR2 YENEEA. DNA for the CDR3: TGTGCCAGCATATACGGCGGGCTATTGAACACTGAAGCTTTCTTT. Translating it yields CASIYGGLLNTEAFF.

The rearrangement uses TRBV6-2 or TRBV6-3 and TRBJ1-6; 7 nucleotides align to TRBD1. Germline V gene lookup returns CDR1 MNHEY and CDR2 SVGEGT. The V segment lost 2 bases and the J segment 6 bases; nucleotides outside the gene matches: 4. The CDR3 is made up of 15 amino acids. The CDR3 is CASSYGGQFNSPLHF. As DNA, the CDR3 is TGTGCCAGCAGTTACGGGGGACAGTTTAATTCACCCCTCCACTTT.

This clone appeared a single time. The chain combines TRBV28 with TRBJ1-2, with 7 bases identical to TRBD1. The V gene end was trimmed by 7 bases and the J gene end by 5 bases; junction bases not matched to a gene: 7. Germline-derived CDR1 and CDR2 are MDHEN and SYDVKM. The CDR3 length is 13 residues. The CDR3 protein is CASTMGQRYGYTF. The CDR3 region has the DNA TGTGCCAGCACCATGGGACAGCGTTATGGCTACACCTTC.

This chain connects TRBV7-9 to TRBJ1-6, with 8 nucleotides matching TRBD1. V was clipped by 6 bases and J by 7 bases; unmatched bases: 11. Germline V CDR1 and CDR2: SEHNR, FQNEAQ (reference sequence). This CDR3 region has 16 residues. Here the CDR3 reads CASRSDREEANSPLHF. The CDR3 coding sequence is TGTGCCAGCAGATCGGACAGGGAGGAGGCGAATTCACCCCTCCACTTT.

The CDR3 here is CAISGLNEQFF. Here the CDR3 DNA reads TGTGCCATCAGTGGGCTTAATGAGCAGTTCTTC. The chain uses TRBV10-3 and TRBJ2-1, with no clear D. V was clipped by 4 bases and J by 7 bases, with 5 bases between them. The CDR3 extends over 11 amino acids. In germline, CDR1 is ENHRY, CDR2 SYGVKD.

The CDR3 sequence: CASSLVLASGGNNEQFF. The CDR3 DNA is TGTGCCAGCAGCTTAGTTCTCGCTAGCGGGGGTAACAATGAGCAGTTCTTC. This chain connects TRBV11-3 to TRBJ2-1, with 10 bases that match TRBD2. Trimming cost V 1 base and J 5 bases; bases outside gene matches: 8. CDR1 and CDR2 from the germline V gene are SGHNT and YENEEA. The CDR3 covers 17 residues.